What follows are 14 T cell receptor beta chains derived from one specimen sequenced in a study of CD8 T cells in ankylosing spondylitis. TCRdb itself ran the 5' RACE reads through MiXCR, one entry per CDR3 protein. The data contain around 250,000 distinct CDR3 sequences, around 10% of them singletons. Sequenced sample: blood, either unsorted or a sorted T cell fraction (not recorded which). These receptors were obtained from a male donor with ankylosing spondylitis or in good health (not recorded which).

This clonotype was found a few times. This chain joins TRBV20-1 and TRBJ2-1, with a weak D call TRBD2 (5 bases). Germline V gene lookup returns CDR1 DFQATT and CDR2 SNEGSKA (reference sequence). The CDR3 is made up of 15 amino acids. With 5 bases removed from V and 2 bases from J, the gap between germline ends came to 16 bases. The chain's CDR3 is CSASPTGGTYNEQFF. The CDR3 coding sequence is TGCAGTGCTTCCCCGACTGGAGGAACCTACAATGAGCAGTTCTTC.

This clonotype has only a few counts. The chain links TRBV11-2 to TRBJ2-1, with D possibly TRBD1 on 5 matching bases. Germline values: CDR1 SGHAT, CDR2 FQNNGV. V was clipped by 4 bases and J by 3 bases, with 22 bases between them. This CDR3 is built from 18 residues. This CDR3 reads CASSWPRGAELFYNEQFF. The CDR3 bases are TGTGCCAGCAGCTGGCCTAGGGGCGCAGAACTCTTCTACAATGAGCAGTTCTTC.

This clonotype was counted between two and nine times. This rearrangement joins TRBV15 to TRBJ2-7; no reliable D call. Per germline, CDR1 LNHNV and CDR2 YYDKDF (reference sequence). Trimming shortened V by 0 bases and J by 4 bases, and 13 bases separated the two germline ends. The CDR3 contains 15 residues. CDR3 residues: CATSRDRGRAYEQYF. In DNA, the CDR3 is TGTGCCACCAGCAGAGATCGAGGCAGAGCGTACGAGCAGTACTTC. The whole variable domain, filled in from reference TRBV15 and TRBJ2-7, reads DAMVIQNPRYQVTQFGKPVTLSCSQTLNHNVMYWYQQKSSQAPKLLFHYYDKDFNNEADTPDNFQSRRPNTSFCFLDIRSPGLGDTAMYLCATSRDRGRAYEQYFGPGTRLTVT.

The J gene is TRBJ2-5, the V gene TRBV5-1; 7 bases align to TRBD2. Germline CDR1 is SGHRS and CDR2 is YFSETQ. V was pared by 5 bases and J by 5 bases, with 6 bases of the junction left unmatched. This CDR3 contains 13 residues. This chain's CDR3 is CASSWTRWETQYF. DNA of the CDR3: TGCGCCAGCAGTTGGACTAGATGGGAGACCCAGTACTTC. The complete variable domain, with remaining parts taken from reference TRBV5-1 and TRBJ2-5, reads KAGVTQTPRYLIKTRGQQVTLSCSPISGHRSVSWYQQTPGQGLQFLFEYFSETQRNKGNFPGRFSGRQFSNSRSEMNVSTLELGDSALYLCASSWTRWETQYFGPGTRLLVL.

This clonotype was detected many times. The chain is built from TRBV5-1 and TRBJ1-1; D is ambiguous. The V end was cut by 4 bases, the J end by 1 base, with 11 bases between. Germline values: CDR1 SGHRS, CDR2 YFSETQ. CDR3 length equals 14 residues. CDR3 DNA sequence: TGCGCCAGCAGCCCCGGGAGTGCGAACACTGAAGCTTTCTTT. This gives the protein CASSPGSANTEAFF.

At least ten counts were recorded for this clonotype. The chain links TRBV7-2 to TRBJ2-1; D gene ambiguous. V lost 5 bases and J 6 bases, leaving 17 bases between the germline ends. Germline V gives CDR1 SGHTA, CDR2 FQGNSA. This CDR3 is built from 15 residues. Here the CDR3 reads CASSPAIGLFNEQFF. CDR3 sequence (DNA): TGTGCCAGCAGCCCCGCTATAGGGTTGTTCAATGAGCAGTTCTTC. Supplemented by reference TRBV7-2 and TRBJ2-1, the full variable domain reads GAGVSQSPSNKVTEKGKDVELRCDPISGHTALYWYRQSLGQGLEFLIYFQGNSAPDKSGLPSDRFSAERTGGSVSTLTIQRTQQEDSAVYLCASSPAIGLFNEQFFGPGTRLTVL.

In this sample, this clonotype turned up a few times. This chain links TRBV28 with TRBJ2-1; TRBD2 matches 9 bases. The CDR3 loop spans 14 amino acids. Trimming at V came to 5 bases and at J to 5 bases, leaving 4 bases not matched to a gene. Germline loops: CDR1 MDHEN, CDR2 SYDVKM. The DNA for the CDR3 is TGTGCCAGCAGTGCTCTAGCGGGGCACAATGAGCAGTTCTTC. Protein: CASSALAGHNEQFF.

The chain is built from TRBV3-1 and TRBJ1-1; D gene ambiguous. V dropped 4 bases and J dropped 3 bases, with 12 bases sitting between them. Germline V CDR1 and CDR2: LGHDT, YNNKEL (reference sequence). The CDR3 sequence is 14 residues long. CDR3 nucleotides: TGTGCCAGCAGCCCCGGTTACGGAGACACTGAAGCTTTCTTT. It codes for CASSPGYGDTEAFF.

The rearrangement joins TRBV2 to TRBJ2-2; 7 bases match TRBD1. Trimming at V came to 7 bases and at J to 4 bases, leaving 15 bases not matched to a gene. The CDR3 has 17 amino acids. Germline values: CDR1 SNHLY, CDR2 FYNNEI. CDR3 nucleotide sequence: TGTGCCAGCACTGGAATGGCACAGGGGAGAGGCACCGGGGAGCTGTTTTTT. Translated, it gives CASTGMAQGRGTGELFF.

The CDR3 DNA is TGTGCCAGCAGTCGCCGGCAAGGGCTGAACACTGAAGCTTTCTTT. Translated: CASSRRQGLNTEAFF. The genes are TRBV6-1 and TRBJ1-1; no firm D call. V was shortened by 5 bases and J by 0 bases, with 13 bases between the two germline ends. Germline assignment: CDR1 MNHNS and CDR2 SASEGT. This CDR3 region has 15 residues.

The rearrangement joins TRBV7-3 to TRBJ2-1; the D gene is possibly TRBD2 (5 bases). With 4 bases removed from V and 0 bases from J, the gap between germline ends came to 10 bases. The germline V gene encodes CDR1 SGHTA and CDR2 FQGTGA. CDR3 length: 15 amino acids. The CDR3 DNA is TGTGCCAGCAGCTCCGCGGAGGACTCCTACAATGAGCAGTTCTTC. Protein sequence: CASSSAEDSYNEQFF. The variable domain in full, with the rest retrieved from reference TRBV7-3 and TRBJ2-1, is GAGVSQTPSNKVTEKGKYVELRCDPISGHTALYWYRQSLGQGPEFLIYFQGTGAADDSGLPNDRFFAVRPEGSVSTLKIQRTERGDSAVYLCASSSAEDSYNEQFFGPGTRLTVL.

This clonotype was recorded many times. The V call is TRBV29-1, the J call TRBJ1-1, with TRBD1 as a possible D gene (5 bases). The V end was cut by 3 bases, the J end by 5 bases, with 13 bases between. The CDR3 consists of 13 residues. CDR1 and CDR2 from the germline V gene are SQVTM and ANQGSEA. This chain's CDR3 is CSVDVGVWTEAFF. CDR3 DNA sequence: TGCAGCGTTGATGTAGGGGTCTGGACTGAAGCTTTCTTT. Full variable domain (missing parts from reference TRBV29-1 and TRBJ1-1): SAVISQKPSRDICQRGTSLTIQCQVDSQVTMMFWYRQQPGQSLTLIATANQGSEATYESGFVIDKFPISRPNLTFSTLTVSNMSPEDSSIYLCSVDVGVWTEAFFGQGTRLTVV.

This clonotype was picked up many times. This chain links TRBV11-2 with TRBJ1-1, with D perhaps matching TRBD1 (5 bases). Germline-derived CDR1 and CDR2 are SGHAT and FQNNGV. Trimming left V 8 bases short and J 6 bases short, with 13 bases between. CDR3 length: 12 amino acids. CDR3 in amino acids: CASRQGGAEAFF. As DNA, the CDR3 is TGTGCCAGCCGACAAGGAGGGGCTGAAGCTTTCTTT.

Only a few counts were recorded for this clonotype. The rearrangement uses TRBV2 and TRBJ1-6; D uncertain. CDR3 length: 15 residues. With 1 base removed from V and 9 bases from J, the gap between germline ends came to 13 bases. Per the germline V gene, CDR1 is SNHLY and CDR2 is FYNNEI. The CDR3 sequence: CASSEGGFGFSPLHF. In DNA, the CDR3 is TGTGCCAGCAGTGAAGGGGGATTCGGTTTTTCACCCCTCCACTTT. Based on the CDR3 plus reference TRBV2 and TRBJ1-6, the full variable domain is EPEVTQTPSHQVTQMGQEVILRCVPISNHLYFYWYRQILGQKVEFLVSFYNNEISEKSEIFDDQFSVERPDGSNFTLKIRSTKLEDSAMYFCASSEGGFGFSPLHFGNGTRLTVT.